Here is one TCR beta chain with its context. The data originate from a study of shared clonotypes between healthy human individuals. This table comes from immunoSEQ multiplex PCR, and its TCRdb copy is limited to in-frame clones, with some not included. Among about 600,000 clones listed, almost 97% were seen once. This CDR3 has 15 residues. The V segment lost 1 base and the J segment 0 bases; nucleotides outside the gene matches: 2. CDR1 and CDR2 from the germline V gene are KGHSH and LQKENI. The TCR sequence derives from a woman between 25 and 40 years old in good health. The sample comprised naive CD4+ T cells sorted from blood. Subset noted: CD45RA+ positively selected. The chain is built from TRBV18 and TRBJ2-7; TRBD1 matches 8 bases. The CDR3 loop is CASSPRTGPSYEQYF. CDR3 DNA sequence: TGTGCCAGCTCACCACGGACAGGGCCCTCCTACGAGCAGTACTTC.